This entry lists 24 T cell receptor beta chains sequenced from one sample in a study of T cell responses to AZD1222 COVID-19 vaccine. TCRdb's table, derived via immunoSEQ multiplex PCR, lists solely in-frame clones and lacks some. Of 140,000 to 150,000 clones detected, approximately 90% appear once; the ten largest clones hold roughly 1.5%. Sequencing used peripheral blood, obtained on day 0 of AZD1222 vaccination. Every receptor here comes from an adult in good health.

The V gene is TRBV12-5, the J gene TRBJ2-5; D gene unclear. Germline lookup yields CDR1 LGHNT and CDR2 FRNRAP. The V end lost 3 bases, the J end lost 7 bases, and 9 bases lay between the germline ends. The CDR3 runs 12 residues. In nucleotides, the CDR3 is TGTGCTAGTGGTTTTCTAGATGGGACCCAGTACTTC. This sequence encodes CASGFLDGTQYF.

This clone was found once. The V call is TRBV29-1, the J call TRBJ2-7, with 8 bases identical to TRBD1. V trimming: 6 bases; J trimming: 0 bases; junction bases outside the gene matches: 7. The CDR3 covers 14 residues. Germline loops: CDR1 SQVTM, CDR2 ANQGSEA. The CDR3 loop reads CSVVTGANSYEQYF. Written as DNA, the CDR3 is TGCAGCGTGGTGACAGGGGCTAACTCCTACGAGCAGTACTTC.

The CDR3 DNA reads as TGTGCCATCAGTGAGTTTCCGAGCTCTGGAAACACCATATATTTT. This sequence encodes CAISEFPSSGNTIYF. The genes are TRBV10-3 and TRBJ1-3; the D is unclear. The germline V and J ends were trimmed by 1 base and 0 bases, with 7 bases remaining between them. Germline values: CDR1 ENHRY, CDR2 SYGVKD. The CDR3 consists of 15 residues.

This clone has a handful of counts. In DNA, the CDR3 is TGTGCCATCAGGAGGGGGCCACTAGCGGGAGGGGCAAACGACAAAGATACGCAGTATTTT. Its protein product is CAIRRGPLAGGANDKDTQYF. The chain carries TRBV10-3 and TRBJ2-3, with 13 positions matching TRBD2. CDR1 and CDR2 (germline): ENHRY, SYGVKD. This CDR3 contains 20 residues. V gave up 6 bases and J gave up 5 bases; unmatched junction bases: 20.

The CDR3 region is CASSSVTSGGLLSYEQYF. For the CDR3, the DNA is TGTGCCAGCAGCTCCGTGACTAGCGGGGGCCTACTATCCTACGAGCAGTACTTC. The chain carries TRBV5-6 and TRBJ2-7, with 12 bases fitting TRBD2. The CDR3 has 18 amino acids. In germline, CDR1 is SGHDT, CDR2 YYEEEE. V was pared by 3 bases and J by 1 base, with 11 bases of the junction left unmatched.

This clone has a handful of counts. The V call is TRBV9, the J call TRBJ1-4, with D maybe TRBD1 (5 bases). Looked up from germline, CDR1 is SGDLS and CDR2 is YYNGEE. The V and J ends lost 5 bases and 8 bases respectively, with 16 bases between them. This CDR3 has 14 amino acids. CDR3 sequence: CASRREGSGEKLFF. CDR3 DNA sequence: TGTGCCAGCAGGAGGGAGGGGTCCGGCGAAAAACTGTTTTTT.

V is TRBV30 and J is TRBJ1-5; D might be TRBD1 (6 bases). This CDR3 is 14 amino acids long. Germline CDR1 GTSNPN, CDR2 SVGIG (reference sequence). Trimming removed 0 bases at V and 7 bases at J, with 13 bases between. The CDR3 nucleotides are TGTGCCTGGAGTGTTGGACCCCAGGGGCAGCCCCAGCATTTT. It encodes CAWSVGPQGQPQHF.

A few counts support this clone. V and J are TRBV30 and TRBJ2-7, with TRBD2 matching over 11 bases. CDR3 size: 17 residues. V was clipped by 3 bases and J by 6 bases; unmatched bases: 16. CDR1 GTSNPN and CDR2 SVGIG come from the germline V gene (reference sequence). CDR3 sequence: CAWRRGPQLAGVFEQYF. The DNA for the CDR3 is TGTGCCTGGAGGCGGGGTCCCCAACTAGCGGGAGTTTTCGAGCAGTACTTC. The complete variable domain, with remaining parts taken from reference TRBV30 and TRBJ2-7, reads SQTIHQWPATLVQPVGSPLSLECTVEGTSNPNLYWYRQAAGRGLQLLFYSVGIGQISSEVPQNLSASRPQDRQFILSSKKLLLSDSGFYLCAWRRGPQLAGVFEQYFGPGTRLTVT.

The V gene is TRBV3-1 (or the pseudogene TRBV3-2), the J gene TRBJ2-1; D might be TRBD2 (5 bases). Per the germline V gene, CDR1 is LGHDT and CDR2 is YNNKEL (reference sequence). The V end was cut by 3 bases, the J end by 9 bases, with 18 bases between. CDR3 length equals 15 residues. The DNA for the CDR3 is TGTGCCAGCAGCCATTCAAGCGGCCTGTATGGTGAGCAGTTCTTC. Its translation: CASSHSSGLYGEQFF.

The gene calls are TRBV5-4 and TRBJ2-3; TRBD2 matches at 8 bases. Trimming removed 2 bases from V and 2 bases from J; junction bases left unmatched: 4. Germline values: CDR1 SGHNT, CDR2 YYREEE (reference sequence). The CDR3 is 15 residues long. CDR3 region: CASSLYGGATDTQYF. The CDR3 DNA reads as TGTGCCAGCAGCTTATACGGGGGGGCCACAGATACGCAGTATTTT. Combining the CDR3 with reference TRBV5-4 and TRBJ2-3 gives the whole variable domain ETGVTQSPTHLIKTRGQQVTLRCSSQSGHNTVSWYQQALGQGPQFIFQYYREEENGRGNFPPRFSGLQFPNYSSELNVNALELDDSALYLCASSLYGGATDTQYFGPGTRLTVL.

The chain uses TRBV5-4 and TRBJ1-2, with D hard to call. CDR1 and CDR2 from the germline V gene are SGHNT and YYREEE (reference sequence). The CDR3 runs to 13 residues. V lost 3 bases to trimming and J lost 4 bases, with 10 bases between them. The CDR3 nucleotides are TGTGCCAGCAGCTCCCAGACGAGCTATGGCTACACCTTC. Translation: CASSSQTSYGYTF.

The chain recombines TRBV5-1 with TRBJ2-1; 10 bases fit TRBD2. The CDR3 is made up of 14 amino acids. Germline V lookup: CDR1 SGHRS, CDR2 YFSETQ. Germline trimming cut 5 bases from V and 4 bases from J; bases unmatched to any gene: 3. The CDR3 protein is CASSSGRLYNEQFF. The CDR3 bases are TGCGCCAGCAGTAGCGGGAGGTTATACAATGAGCAGTTCTTC.

V is TRBV7-8 and J is TRBJ1-2, with D possibly matching TRBD1 (6 bases). The V and J ends lost 6 bases and 4 bases respectively, with 24 bases between them. This CDR3 comprises 17 residues. Germline V CDR1 and CDR2: SGHVS, FQNEAQ. The CDR3 bases are TGTGCCAGCAGACCGGGAGGAGGGGGATTCTTTGGCTATGGCTACACCTTC. As protein: CASRPGGGGFFGYGYTF.

V gene TRBV28 combines with J gene TRBJ2-1; no clear D gene. The CDR3 extends over 16 amino acids. V lost 3 bases, J lost 0 bases, and 12 bases lay in between. CDR1 and CDR2 from the germline V gene are MDHEN and SYDVKM. CDR3: CASSFLSASSYNEQFF. The DNA for the CDR3 is TGTGCCAGCAGTTTTCTAAGTGCTAGCTCCTACAATGAGCAGTTCTTC. The complete variable domain, with remaining parts taken from reference TRBV28 and TRBJ2-1, reads DVKVTQSSRYLVKRTGEKVFLECVQDMDHENMFWYRQDPGLGLRLIYFSYDVKMKEKGDIPEGYSVSREKKERFSLILESASTNQTSMYLCASSFLSASSYNEQFFGPGTRLTVL.

J is TRBJ1-2 and V is TRBV24-1, with D hard to call. The CDR3 extends over 14 amino acids. Trimming shortened V by 3 bases and J by 5 bases, and 12 bases separated the two germline ends. The germline V gene encodes CDR1 KGHDR and CDR2 SFDVKD. For the CDR3, the DNA is TGTGCCACCAGTGATCGTAGGGAGATATATGGCTACACCTTC. Translation gives CATSDRREIYGYTF.

The chain uses TRBV9 and TRBJ2-5, with D perhaps matching TRBD2 (6 bases). CDR3 length: 15 amino acids. The germline V gene encodes CDR1 SGDLS and CDR2 YYNGEE. V was cut by 2 bases and J by 2 bases, with 13 bases left in between. The chain's CDR3 is CASSVGLATQETQYF. CDR3 coding DNA: TGTGCCAGCAGCGTCGGTCTAGCGACGCAAGAGACCCAGTACTTC.

This clone was recorded once. In nucleotides, the CDR3 is TGTGCCAGCAGTTTTGTGACAGGGGATGGCTACACCTTC. Amino acids: CASSFVTGDGYTF. The chain uses TRBV6-5 and TRBJ1-2, with 8 bases fitting TRBD1. V lost 4 bases to trimming and J lost 6 bases; unmatched junction nucleotides: 4. The CDR3 consists of 13 residues. Germline values: CDR1 MNHEY, CDR2 SVGAGI.

The V gene is TRBV19, the J gene TRBJ2-7; 8 positions match TRBD2. Germline-derived CDR1 and CDR2 are LNHDA and SQIVND (reference sequence). V shed 4 bases and J 4 bases; nucleotides not matched to a gene: 6. The CDR3 totals 14 residues. In DNA, the CDR3 is TGTGCCAGTAGTACCCTGACTAGCGAGTACGAGCAGTACTTC. Protein sequence: CASSTLTSEYEQYF.

The J gene is TRBJ2-7, the V gene TRBV12-3 or TRBV12-4; D uncertain. CDR3 length: 12 amino acids. Trimming stripped 4 bases from V and 9 bases from J, with 13 bases between. The DNA for the CDR3 is TGTGCCAGCAGTTATTTACCAGTGGGGCAGTACTTC. Its protein is CASSYLPVGQYF.

V gene TRBV12-5 combines with J gene TRBJ1-1; 7 positions agree with TRBD1. The CDR3 spans 14 residues. The V and J ends lost 2 bases and 11 bases, in that order; junction bases with no gene match: 11. Germline V lookup: CDR1 LGHNT, CDR2 FRNRAP. The CDR3 is CASGLPRTGVGAFF. For the CDR3, the DNA is TGTGCTAGTGGTTTGCCCCGAACAGGGGTTGGTGCTTTCTTT.

This rearrangement joins TRBV9 to TRBJ1-1; tentatively, D is TRBD1 (5 bases). This CDR3 has 16 amino acids. Germline V gene lookup returns CDR1 SGDLS and CDR2 YYNGEE. V lost 0 bases to trimming and J lost 0 bases, with 12 bases between them. The CDR3 DNA follows: TGTGCCAGCAGCGTAGCTCCCCAGGGTATGAACACTGAAGCTTTCTTT. It codes for CASSVAPQGMNTEAFF. Filled out from reference TRBV9 and TRBJ1-1, the complete variable domain reads DSGVTQTPKHLITATGQRVTLRCSPRSGDLSVYWYQQSLDQGLQFLIQYYNGEERAKGNILERFSAQQFPDLHSELNLSSLELGDSALYFCASSVAPQGMNTEAFFGQGTRLTVV.

The DNA of the CDR3 is TGTGCCAGTAGTATAGATTCGGGGGGGGATGAGCAGTTCTTC. It codes for CASSIDSGGDEQFF. The chain joins TRBV19 to TRBJ2-1; 8 bases fit TRBD2. Germline V gene lookup returns CDR1 LNHDA and CDR2 SQIVND (reference sequence). The CDR3 length is 14 residues. The V segment lost 0 bases and the J segment 8 bases; nucleotides outside the gene matches: 3.

The chain uses TRBV7-8 and TRBJ2-1; a possible D gene is TRBD1 (6 bases). V was trimmed by 8 bases and J by 4 bases, leaving 9 bases between them. This CDR3 contains 12 residues. Germline assignment: CDR1 SGHVS and CDR2 FQNEAQ. The chain's CDR3 is CASYDRYNEQFF. The CDR3 DNA is TGTGCCAGCTATGACAGGTACAATGAGCAGTTCTTC.

This clone was detected once. The rearrangement uses TRBV2 and TRBJ1-1; no reliable D call. V dropped 11 bases and J dropped 6 bases, with 22 bases sitting between them. From germline, CDR1 is SNHLY and CDR2 FYNNEI. This CDR3 is built from 14 residues. The CDR3 region has the DNA TGTGCCGCCCGAGCTGGGGAGGTTCGCGCTGAAGCTTTCTTT. It translates to CAARAGEVRAEAFF.